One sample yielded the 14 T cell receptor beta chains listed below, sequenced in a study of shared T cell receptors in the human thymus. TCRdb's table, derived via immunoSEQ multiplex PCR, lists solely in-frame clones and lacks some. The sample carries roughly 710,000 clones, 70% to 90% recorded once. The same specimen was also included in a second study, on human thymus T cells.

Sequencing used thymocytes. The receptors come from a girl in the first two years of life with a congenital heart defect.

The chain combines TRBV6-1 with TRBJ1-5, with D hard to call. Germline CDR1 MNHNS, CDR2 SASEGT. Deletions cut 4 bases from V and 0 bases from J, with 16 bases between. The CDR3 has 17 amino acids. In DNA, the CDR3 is TGTGCCAGCAGTGCCTCGACACCTCCCCATAGCAATCAGCCCCAGCATTTT. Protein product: CASSASTPPHSNQPQHF.

CDR3 DNA sequence: TGTGCCAGCAGTGACCAACTAGCGGTAAGGGAGACCCAGTACTTC. It translates to CASSDQLAVRETQYF. The chain carries TRBV2 and TRBJ2-5; the match to TRBD2 covers 8 bases. This CDR3 is built from 15 residues. Per germline, CDR1 SNHLY and CDR2 FYNNEI. After removal of 3 bases from V and 5 bases from J, the junction contained 8 bases not matched to a gene.

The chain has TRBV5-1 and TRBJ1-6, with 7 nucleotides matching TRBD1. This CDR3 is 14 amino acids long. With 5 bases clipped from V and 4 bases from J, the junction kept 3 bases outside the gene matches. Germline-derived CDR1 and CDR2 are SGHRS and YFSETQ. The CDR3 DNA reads TGCGCCAGCAGGGAGACAGGGTATAATTCACCCCTCCACTTT. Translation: CASRETGYNSPLHF.

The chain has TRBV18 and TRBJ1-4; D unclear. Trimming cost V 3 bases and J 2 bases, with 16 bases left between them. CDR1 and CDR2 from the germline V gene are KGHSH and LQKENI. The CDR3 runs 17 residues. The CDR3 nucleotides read TGTGCCAGCTCACCTGAGGGTGGTAAGACCACTAATGAAAAACTGTTTTTT. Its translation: CASSPEGGKTTNEKLFF.

The CDR3 nucleotides read TGTGCCAGCAGCCTGGGGGCCGGACAGGGGAGCTCCTATAATTCACCCCTCCACTTT. It translates to CASSLGAGQGSSYNSPLHF. The chain couples TRBV5-5 to TRBJ1-6, with TRBD1 matching over 9 bases. Germline CDR1 SGHKS, CDR2 YYEKEE (reference sequence). Trimming removed 4 bases from V and 0 bases from J; junction bases left unmatched: 11. This CDR3 has 19 residues. Full variable domain (outside the CDR3, taken from reference TRBV5-5 and TRBJ1-6): DAGVTQSPTHLIKTRGQQVTLRCSPISGHKSVSWYQQVLGQGPQFIFQYYEKEERGRGNFPDRFSARQFPNYSSELNVNALLLGDSALYLCASSLGAGQGSSYNSPLHFGNGTRLTVT.

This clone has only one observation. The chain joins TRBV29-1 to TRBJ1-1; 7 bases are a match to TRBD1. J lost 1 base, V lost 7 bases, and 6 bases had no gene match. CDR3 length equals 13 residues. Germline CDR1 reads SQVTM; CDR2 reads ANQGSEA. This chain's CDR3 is CSAGPGGNTEAFF. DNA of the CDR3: TGCAGCGCCGGTCCAGGGGGGAACACTGAAGCTTTCTTT.

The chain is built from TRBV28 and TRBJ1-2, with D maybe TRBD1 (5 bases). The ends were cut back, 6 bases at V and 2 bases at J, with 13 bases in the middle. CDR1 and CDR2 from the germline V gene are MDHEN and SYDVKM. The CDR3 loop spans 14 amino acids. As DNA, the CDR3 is TGTGCCAGCAGGAAACCGGGACTCAACTATGGCTACACCTTC. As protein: CASRKPGLNYGYTF.

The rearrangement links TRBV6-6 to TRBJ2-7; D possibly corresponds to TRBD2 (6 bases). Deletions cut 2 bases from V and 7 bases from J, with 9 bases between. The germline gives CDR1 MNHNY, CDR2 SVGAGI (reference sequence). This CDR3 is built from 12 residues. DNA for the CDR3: TGTGCCAGCAGTTACGAAGGAGGGGAGCAGTACTTC. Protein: CASSYEGGEQYF.

DNA for the CDR3: TGTGCCAGCAGTGGAGGGACGGGCAATCAGCCCCAGCATTTT. Translated, it gives CASSGGTGNQPQHF. The chain employs TRBV28 and TRBJ1-5; D possibly corresponds to TRBD1 (5 bases). The CDR3 contains 14 residues. Trimming left V 5 bases short and J 2 bases short, with 10 bases between. Germline V gene sequence: CDR1 MDHEN, CDR2 SYDVKM.

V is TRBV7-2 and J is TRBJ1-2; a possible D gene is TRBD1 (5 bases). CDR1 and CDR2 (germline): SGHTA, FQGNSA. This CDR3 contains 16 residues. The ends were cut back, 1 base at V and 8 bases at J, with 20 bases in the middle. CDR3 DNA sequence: TGTGCCAGCAGCTTAGTGTGGTCCAGGGTCCCTTACGGCTACACCTTC. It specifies CASSLVWSRVPYGYTF.

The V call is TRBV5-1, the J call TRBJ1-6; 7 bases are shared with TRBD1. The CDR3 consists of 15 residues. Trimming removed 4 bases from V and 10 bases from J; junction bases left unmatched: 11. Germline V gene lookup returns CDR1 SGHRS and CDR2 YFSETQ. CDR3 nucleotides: TGCGCCAGCAGCCCCAAGACAGGGCCCGGATCACCCCTCCACTTT. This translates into CASSPKTGPGSPLHF.

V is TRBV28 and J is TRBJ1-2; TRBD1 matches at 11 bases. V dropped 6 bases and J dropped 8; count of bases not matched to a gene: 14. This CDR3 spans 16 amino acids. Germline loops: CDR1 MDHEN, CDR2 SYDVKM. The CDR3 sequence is CASSPGRGQGVWGYTF. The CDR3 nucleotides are TGTGCCAGCAGCCCGGGCAGGGGACAGGGGGTTTGGGGCTACACCTTC.

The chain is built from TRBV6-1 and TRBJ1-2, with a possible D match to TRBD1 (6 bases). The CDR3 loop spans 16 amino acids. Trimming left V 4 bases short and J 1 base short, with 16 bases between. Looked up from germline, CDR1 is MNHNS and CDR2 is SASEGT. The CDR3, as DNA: TGTGCCAGCAGTGGCCTAGCGGGGGCAAGTAACTATGGCTACACCTTC. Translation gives CASSGLAGASNYGYTF.

In nucleotides, the CDR3 is TGTGCCACCCTCGGCCCGGGGAGGGCCAACAATGAGCAGTTCTTC. Its translation: CATLGPGRANNEQFF. The gene calls are TRBV6-1 and TRBJ2-1; the match to TRBD2 covers 7 bases. The CDR3 is 15 residues long. V dropped 10 bases and J dropped 5; count of bases not matched to a gene: 14. Germline CDR1 reads MNHNS; CDR2 reads SASEGT.